The T cell receptor beta chain under discussion was sequenced for a study of control samples from healthy donors and cancer patients. Germline CDR1 reads LGHNA; CDR2 reads YNFKEQ. V shed 0 bases and J shed 6 bases, with 12 bases lying between them. This CDR3 region has 14 residues. Profiling relied on immunoSEQ multiplex PCR, and the TCRdb table lists in-frame clones only, not all of them. The sample has approximately 170,000 clones; around nine tenths are singletons. The source of this sequence is a woman aged 25 to 39 in good health. Material: blood. This sequence joins TRBV4-2 and TRBJ2-7, with D unclear. The CDR3: CASSQELLLREQYF. The CDR3 bases are TGTGCCAGCAGCCAAGAATTATTGTTACGCGAGCAGTACTTC.